Below, one TCR beta chain is given with its context. Its antigen is undetermined. The CDR3 extends over 12 amino acids. Trimming stripped 3 bases from V and 4 bases from J, with 9 bases between. Germline assignment: CDR1 GTSNPN and CDR2 SVGIG (reference sequence). The entry originates in a study of Ad26.COV2.S vaccination and SARS-CoV-2 variants. Whole-study results and caveats: Following vaccination, spike-specific CD8+ and CD4+ T cell responses reportedly exhibited substantial breadth. Vaccine recipients and placebo recipients showed similar non-spike TCR breadth.

Treatment here: around 19 received Ad26.COV2.S at low or high dose, single or two shots; 5 received placebo; per-sample allocation not given. Each sample was drawn 63 days after the first injection (of vaccine or placebo). Donation came from an adult in Boston who was aged 18-55 years. Using immunoSEQ multiplex PCR, the repertoire was profiled, and TCRdb retains in-frame clones only, with some absent. Altogether 350,000 to 500,000 clones are present, around nine tenths being singletons, with the ten largest covering 3.6%. J is TRBJ1-2 and V is TRBV30; D gene unclear. Sample: peripheral blood, taken in a trial of Ad26.COV2.S vaccine versus placebo. This receptor was obtained from a person between 18 and 65 years old who received the Ad26.COV2.S COVID-19 vaccine or a placebo. The CDR3 nucleotides read TGTGCCTGGAGGGTAGGATTCTATGGCTACACCTTC. Protein: CAWRVGFYGYTF.